Listed below are T cell receptor beta chains from one sample, sequenced in a study of regulatory T cells in long-lasting Graves disease. One entry per CDR3 protein results from TCRdb running MiXCR on the multiplex PCR reads. The repertoire holds about 560,000 distinct CDR3 sequences, with about 15% as singletons. These data were likewise used in another study, on T cells in Graves' hyperthyroidism and ophthalmopathy.

The specimen was peripheral blood mononuclear cells (PBMCs), collected at new diagnosis, from a patient treated with antithyroid drugs. The receptors were sampled from a man aged 18 to 35 with Graves disease. CDR3s include the opening cysteine and the closing phenylalanine or tryptophan. The order of the fields is J gene, clone size, D gene, V gene, CDR3 protein, CDR3 DNA. D genes are given only for firm matches. The size entry is marked missing in some rows and otherwise reads once, few, many or a size class.

j_call: TRBJ2-1
clone_size: NA
d_call: NA
v_call: TRBV5-5
cdr3_aa: CASSPGRSRGYNEQFF
cdr3_nt: TGTGCCAGCAGCCCGGGACGGTCCCGGGGTTACAATGAGCAGTTCTTC

j_call: TRBJ1-1
clone_size: many
d_call: TRBD1
v_call: TRBV5-1
cdr3_aa: CASSSGTGDGTEAFF
cdr3_nt: TGCGCCAGCAGCTCCGGGACAGGGGATGGCACTGAAGCTTTCTTT

j_call: TRBJ2-5
clone_size: many
d_call: TRBD2
v_call: TRBV20-1
cdr3_aa: CSASGGLAGLETQYF
cdr3_nt: TGCAGTGCTAGTGGGGGACTAGCGGGACTAGAGACCCAGTACTTC

j_call: TRBJ2-5
clone_size: many
d_call: NA
v_call: TRBV6-1
cdr3_aa: CASSIGPPETQYF
cdr3_nt: TGTGCCAGCAGTATCGGACCACCAGAGACCCAGTACTTC

j_call: TRBJ1-2
clone_size: NA
d_call: NA
v_call: TRBV5-6
cdr3_aa: CASASRGIDGYTF
cdr3_nt: TGTGCCAGCGCGTCAAGGGGGATCGATGGCTACACCTTC

j_call: TRBJ1-5
clone_size: many
d_call: NA
v_call: TRBV2
cdr3_aa: CASNGDNGSNQPQHF
cdr3_nt: TGTGCCAGCAACGGGGACAATGGTAGCAATCAGCCCCAGCATTTT

j_call: TRBJ2-2
clone_size: NA
d_call: NA
v_call: TRBV19
cdr3_aa: CASWGPGDTGELFF
cdr3_nt: TGTGCCAGTTGGGGGCCGGGCGACACCGGGGAGCTGTTTTTT

j_call: TRBJ1-2
clone_size: many
d_call: NA
v_call: TRBV7-9
cdr3_aa: CASSRVLGYGYTF
cdr3_nt: TGTGCCAGCAGTCGAGTATTGGGCTATGGCTACACCTTC

j_call: TRBJ2-1
clone_size: NA
d_call: TRBD2
v_call: TRBV9
cdr3_aa: CASSVLAGISYNEQFF
cdr3_nt: TGTGCCAGCAGCGTCTTAGCGGGAATTTCCTACAATGAGCAGTTCTTC

j_call: TRBJ2-3
clone_size: few
d_call: NA
v_call: TRBV24-1
cdr3_aa: CATSDSHPGTQYF
cdr3_nt: TGTGCCACCAGTGATTCCCACCCGGGTACGCAGTATTTT

j_call: TRBJ2-3
clone_size: many
d_call: NA
v_call: TRBV27
cdr3_aa: CASSLSIPVTDTQYF
cdr3_nt: TGTGCCAGCAGTTTATCGATCCCGGTGACAGATACGCAGTATTTT

j_call: TRBJ2-7
clone_size: once
d_call: NA
v_call: TRBV20-1
cdr3_aa: CSVERSAGKQYF
cdr3_nt: TGCAGCGTTGAAAGGTCAGCGGGCAAGCAGTACTTC

j_call: TRBJ2-5
clone_size: few
d_call: NA
v_call: TRBV29-1
cdr3_aa: CSVYQNIQETQYF
cdr3_nt: TGCAGCGTTTACCAGAACATCCAAGAGACCCAGTACTTC

j_call: TRBJ2-6
clone_size: NA
d_call: NA
v_call: TRBV6-2/TRBV6-3
cdr3_aa: CASLGNLVTGANVLTF
cdr3_nt: TGTGCCAGCCTAGGGAATTTGGTGACTGGGGCCAACGTCCTGACTTTC

j_call: TRBJ1-3
clone_size: few
d_call: NA
v_call: TRBV19
cdr3_aa: CASSVPEGRGNTIYF
cdr3_nt: TGTGCCAGTAGTGTTCCGGAGGGCCGTGGAAACACCATATATTTT

j_call: TRBJ1-4
clone_size: few
d_call: TRBD1
v_call: TRBV20-1
cdr3_aa: CSVGTGPGEKLFF
cdr3_nt: TGCAGTGTCGGGACAGGGCCTGGGGAAAAACTGTTTTTT

j_call: TRBJ1-1
clone_size: many
d_call: NA
v_call: TRBV9
cdr3_aa: CASSVAGANTEAFF
cdr3_nt: TGTGCCAGCAGCGTAGCTGGAGCGAACACTGAAGCTTTCTTT

j_call: TRBJ2-5
clone_size: NA
d_call: TRBD2
v_call: TRBV10-3
cdr3_aa: CAIRRTSGEETQYF
cdr3_nt: TGTGCCATCAGGAGGACTAGCGGAGAAGAGACCCAGTACTTC

j_call: TRBJ2-1
clone_size: many
d_call: NA
v_call: TRBV30
cdr3_aa: CAWSDGPYNEQFF
cdr3_nt: TGTGCCTGGAGTGATGGTCCCTACAATGAGCAGTTCTTC

j_call: TRBJ2-7
clone_size: many
d_call: NA
v_call: TRBV11-2
cdr3_aa: CASSLVIVDEQYF
cdr3_nt: TGTGCCAGCAGCTTAGTGATAGTCGACGAGCAGTACTTC

j_call: TRBJ2-7
clone_size: few
d_call: NA
v_call: TRBV20-1
cdr3_aa: CSAMGKRSSYEQYF
cdr3_nt: TGCAGTGCTATGGGTAAGCGGAGCTCCTACGAGCAGTACTTC

j_call: TRBJ2-5
clone_size: many
d_call: TRBD1
v_call: TRBV12-3/TRBV12-4
cdr3_aa: CASAGGTGETQYF
cdr3_nt: TGTGCCAGCGCCGGAGGGACAGGGGAGACCCAGTACTTC

j_call: TRBJ2-2
clone_size: NA
d_call: NA
v_call: TRBV9
cdr3_aa: CASSAPAVNTGELFF
cdr3_nt: TGTGCCAGCAGCGCCCCAGCGGTAAATACCGGGGAGCTGTTTTTT

j_call: TRBJ2-5
clone_size: many
d_call: NA
v_call: TRBV30
cdr3_aa: CAWSRQTGETQYF
cdr3_nt: TGTGCCTGGAGTAGACAGACCGGGGAGACCCAGTACTTC

j_call: TRBJ2-1
clone_size: many
d_call: TRBD2
v_call: TRBV28
cdr3_aa: CASSSRLWGGVYNEQFF
cdr3_nt: TGTGCCAGCAGTTCCCGACTCTGGGGGGGAGTATACAATGAGCAGTTCTTC

j_call: TRBJ2-5
clone_size: many
d_call: TRBD2
v_call: TRBV3-1
cdr3_aa: CASSQETRRTSGRGTQYF
cdr3_nt: TGTGCCAGCAGCCAAGAGACGAGAAGGACTAGCGGTAGAGGGACCCAGTACTTC

j_call: TRBJ2-5
clone_size: few
d_call: TRBD1
v_call: TRBV29-1
cdr3_aa: CSHTAGGTRGIQETQYF
cdr3_nt: TGCAGCCATACTGCAGGGGGCACAAGGGGTATACAAGAGACCCAGTACTTC

j_call: TRBJ2-1
clone_size: NA
d_call: NA
v_call: TRBV24-1
cdr3_aa: CATSDSGTHTNEQFF
cdr3_nt: TGTGCCACCAGTGATTCCGGGACGCATACCAATGAGCAGTTCTTC

j_call: TRBJ1-2
clone_size: few
d_call: NA
v_call: TRBV6-1
cdr3_aa: CASSEVNNYGYTF
cdr3_nt: TGTGCCAGCAGTGAAGTAAATAACTATGGCTACACCTTC

j_call: TRBJ2-3
clone_size: many
d_call: NA
v_call: TRBV27
cdr3_aa: CASSLRTRGMADTQYF
cdr3_nt: TGTGCCAGCAGTTTGCGGACGAGGGGGATGGCAGATACGCAGTATTTT

j_call: TRBJ2-7
clone_size: NA
d_call: TRBD1
v_call: TRBV7-9
cdr3_aa: CASSLVDRGSYEQYF
cdr3_nt: TGTGCCAGCAGCTTAGTGGACAGGGGGTCCTACGAGCAGTACTTC

j_call: TRBJ2-1
clone_size: many
d_call: NA
v_call: TRBV11-2
cdr3_aa: CASTTGGGEQFF
cdr3_nt: TGTGCCAGCACCACTGGAGGGGGGGAGCAGTTCTTC

j_call: TRBJ2-7
clone_size: few
d_call: TRBD2
v_call: TRBV5-1
cdr3_aa: CASSLGGEGPYEQYF
cdr3_nt: TGCGCCAGCAGCTTGGGGGGGGAGGGGCCCTACGAGCAGTACTTC

j_call: TRBJ2-3
clone_size: many
d_call: NA
v_call: TRBV7-3
cdr3_aa: CASSLSLGDTQYF
cdr3_nt: TGTGCCAGCAGCTTAAGTCTAGGGGATACGCAGTATTTT

j_call: TRBJ2-6
clone_size: NA
d_call: NA
v_call: TRBV11-2
cdr3_aa: CASSLGPAFEVGSGANVLTF
cdr3_nt: TGTGCCAGCAGCTTAGGGCCAGCCTTTGAAGTGGGCTCTGGGGCCAACGTCCTGACTTTC

j_call: TRBJ2-3
clone_size: NA
d_call: TRBD1
v_call: TRBV27
cdr3_aa: CASSLYQGAIEDTQYF
cdr3_nt: TGTGCCAGCAGTTTATATCAGGGGGCGATAGAAGATACGCAGTATTTT

j_call: TRBJ1-2
clone_size: many
d_call: NA
v_call: TRBV5-1
cdr3_aa: CASSLDPGAFLYGYTF
cdr3_nt: TGCGCCAGCAGCTTGGACCCAGGGGCTTTCCTCTATGGCTACACCTTC

j_call: TRBJ2-2
clone_size: NA
d_call: TRBD2
v_call: TRBV30
cdr3_aa: CAWSVLAGVGTGELFF
cdr3_nt: TGTGCCTGGAGTGTACTAGCGGGGGTGGGCACCGGGGAGCTGTTTTTT

j_call: TRBJ1-5
clone_size: many
d_call: TRBD1
v_call: TRBV3-1
cdr3_aa: CASTRDRGPKQPQHF
cdr3_nt: TGTGCCAGCACCCGGGACAGGGGGCCCAAACAGCCCCAGCATTTT

j_call: TRBJ2-6
clone_size: NA
d_call: NA
v_call: TRBV28
cdr3_aa: CASSRDALSGANVLTF
cdr3_nt: TGTGCCAGCAGCCGGGACGCTCTCTCTGGGGCCAACGTCCTGACTTTC

j_call: TRBJ2-1
clone_size: many
d_call: TRBD1
v_call: TRBV4-1
cdr3_aa: CASNRGLQGPLLRLNEQFF
cdr3_nt: TGCGCCAGCAATAGGGGGCTCCAAGGCCCTTTACTGAGGCTCAATGAGCAGTTCTTC

j_call: TRBJ1-6
clone_size: many
d_call: NA
v_call: TRBV30
cdr3_aa: CAWSALIRDGDSPLHF
cdr3_nt: TGTGCCTGGAGCGCCTTGATCCGGGACGGGGATTCACCCCTCCACTTT

j_call: TRBJ1-6
clone_size: NA
d_call: NA
v_call: TRBV11-3
cdr3_aa: CASSLDGNGSPLHF
cdr3_nt: TGTGCCAGCAGCTTAGACGGGAATGGATCACCCCTCCACTTT

j_call: TRBJ1-4
clone_size: few
d_call: NA
v_call: TRBV24-1
cdr3_aa: CATSDPVPGGNEKLFF
cdr3_nt: TGTGCCACCAGTGACCCAGTGCCCGGGGGGAATGAAAAACTGTTTTTT

j_call: TRBJ2-4
clone_size: NA
d_call: NA
v_call: TRBV7-9
cdr3_aa: CASSLYGRDSKNIQYF
cdr3_nt: TGTGCCAGCAGCTTATACGGCAGGGATTCCAAAAACATTCAGTACTTC

j_call: TRBJ2-3
clone_size: NA
d_call: NA
v_call: TRBV5-1
cdr3_aa: CASSLERLGQITDTQYF
cdr3_nt: TGCGCCAGCAGCTTGGAACGTTTAGGACAGATAACAGATACGCAGTATTTT

j_call: TRBJ2-1
clone_size: NA
d_call: NA
v_call: TRBV5-1
cdr3_aa: CASSSGDNEQFF
cdr3_nt: TGCGCCAGCAGCTCGGGGGATAATGAGCAGTTCTTC

j_call: TRBJ2-7
clone_size: few
d_call: TRBD1
v_call: TRBV27
cdr3_aa: CASSLRGQGTGEQYF
cdr3_nt: TGTGCCAGCAGTTTACGGGGACAGGGGACAGGAGAGCAGTACTTC

j_call: TRBJ2-1
clone_size: NA
d_call: NA
v_call: TRBV30
cdr3_aa: CAWSLGNYNEQFF
cdr3_nt: TGTGCCTGGAGTCTAGGAAACTACAATGAGCAGTTCTTC

j_call: TRBJ1-6
clone_size: few
d_call: NA
v_call: TRBV6-1
cdr3_aa: CASSAQKGHHSPLHF
cdr3_nt: TGTGCCAGCAGTGCGCAAAAAGGACACCATTCACCCCTCCACTTT

j_call: TRBJ1-1
clone_size: many
d_call: NA
v_call: TRBV27
cdr3_aa: CASSYAGANGPGTTEAFF
cdr3_nt: TGTGCCAGCAGTTATGCGGGGGCTAATGGGCCGGGCACCACTGAAGCTTTCTTT

j_call: TRBJ2-7
clone_size: few
d_call: NA
v_call: TRBV10-3
cdr3_aa: CAISPARGAGVSYEQYF
cdr3_nt: TGTGCCATCAGTCCCGCCAGGGGGGCCGGAGTTTCCTACGAGCAGTACTTC

j_call: TRBJ2-3
clone_size: NA
d_call: TRBD2
v_call: TRBV20-1
cdr3_aa: CSARASGSPDTQYF
cdr3_nt: TGCAGTGCTAGGGCTAGCGGGAGTCCAGATACGCAGTATTTT